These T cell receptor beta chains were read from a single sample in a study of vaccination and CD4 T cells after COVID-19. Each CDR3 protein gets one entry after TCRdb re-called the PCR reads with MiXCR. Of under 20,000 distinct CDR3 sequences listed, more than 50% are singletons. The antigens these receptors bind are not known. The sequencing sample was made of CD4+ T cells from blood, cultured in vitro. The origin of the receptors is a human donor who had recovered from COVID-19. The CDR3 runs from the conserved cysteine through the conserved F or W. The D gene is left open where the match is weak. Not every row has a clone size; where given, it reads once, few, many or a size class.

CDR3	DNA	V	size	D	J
CSASRTGASNQPQHF	TGCAGTGCTAGCCGGACAGGGGCGAGCAATCAGCCCCAGCATTTT	TRBV20-1	.	TRBD1	TRBJ1-5
CASSLGLLNTEAFF	TGTGCCAGCAGCTTAGGACTCCTGAACACTGAAGCTTTCTTT	TRBV7-3	.	.	TRBJ1-1
CSASASYSGSNNEQFF	TGCAGTGCCTCCGCCTCCTATAGCGGGAGTAACAATGAGCAGTTCTTC	TRBV20-1	.	TRBD2	TRBJ2-1
CASSVQIETQYF	TGCGCCAGCAGTGTCCAGATTGAGACCCAGTACTTC	TRBV10-2	.	.	TRBJ2-5
CASREGLAGVAQYF	TGTGCCAGCAGGGAGGGACTAGCGGGAGTGGCCCAGTACTTC	TRBV2	.	TRBD2	TRBJ2-5
CASSSALRGDQETQYF	TGTGCCAGCAGCTCAGCATTGAGAGGGGACCAAGAGACCCAGTACTTC	TRBV7-6	few	.	TRBJ2-5
CSARDWGSGRGNEQFF	TGCAGTGCTAGAGATTGGGGCTCAGGGCGGGGTAATGAGCAGTTCTTC	TRBV20-1	few	.	TRBJ2-1
CASSAGQGEAQPQHF	TGTGCCAGCAGCGCGGGACAGGGGGAGGCTCAGCCCCAGCATTTT	TRBV7-9	.	TRBD1	TRBJ1-5
CASSLETVGGPQHF	TGTGCCAGCAGCTTAGAAACAGTGGGAGGGCCCCAGCATTTT	TRBV11-2	medium-sized	.	TRBJ1-5
CASSLVREGETQYF	TGCGCCAGCAGCTTGGTTAGGGAGGGGGAGACCCAGTACTTC	TRBV5-1	once	TRBD2	TRBJ2-5
CAWSVNERGQYF	TGTGCCTGGAGTGTAAACGAGAGGGGGCAGTACTTC	TRBV30	few	.	TRBJ2-7
CASSFPGGQPQHF	TGTGCCAGCAGCTTTCCTGGCGGTCAGCCCCAGCATTTT	TRBV7-2	few	.	TRBJ1-5
CSAGRGLENNSPLHF	TGCAGTGCGGGGCGGGGTCTCGAAAATAATTCACCCCTCCACTTT	TRBV20-1	.	.	TRBJ1-6
CASSKGRDRGYGYTF	TGTGCCAGCAGCAAAGGCCGGGACAGGGGCTATGGCTACACCTTC	TRBV27	.	TRBD1	TRBJ1-2
CASSSRGGETQYF	TGCGCCAGCAGCAGCAGGGGAGGAGAGACCCAGTACTTC	TRBV10-1	.	.	TRBJ2-5
CARKDRQGLADTQYF	TGTGCCAGGAAGGATAGACAGGGCTTAGCAGATACGCAGTATTTT	TRBV2	.	TRBD1	TRBJ2-3
CASSPRIVYGYTF	TGTGCCAGCAGTCCCCGGATTGTCTATGGCTACACCTTC	TRBV12-3/TRBV12-4	.	.	TRBJ1-2
CASSLYPARGLYNSPLHF	TGTGCCAGCAGTCTATACCCCGCCAGGGGCCTCTATAATTCACCCCTCCACTTT	TRBV6-1	few	.	TRBJ1-6
CASSLRTSGTDTQYF	TGTGCCAGCAGTTTACGGACTAGCGGTACAGATACGCAGTATTTT	TRBV6-5	.	TRBD2	TRBJ2-3
CASSPDRASYEQYF	TGTGCCAGCTCACCCGACAGGGCCTCCTACGAGCAGTACTTC	TRBV18	.	TRBD1	TRBJ2-7
CASSLGKGADSPLHF	TGTGCCAGCAGCTTAGGAAAGGGGGCGGATTCACCCCTCCACTTT	TRBV11-3	.	TRBD1	TRBJ1-6
CASSQEIAGVETQYF	TGCGCCAGCAGCCAAGAGATAGCGGGAGTGGAGACCCAGTACTTC	TRBV4-1	.	TRBD2	TRBJ2-5
CASNDVRDTQYF	TGTGCCAGCAACGACGTTAGAGATACGCAGTATTTT	TRBV6-1	.	.	TRBJ2-3
CSGSFRTSGHNEQFF	TGCAGTGGCAGCTTTAGGACTAGCGGCCATAATGAGCAGTTCTTC	TRBV20-1	few	TRBD2	TRBJ2-1
CASSLGQGLNQPQHF	TGCGCCAGCAGCTTGGGACAGGGCCTAAATCAGCCCCAGCATTTT	TRBV5-1	few	TRBD1	TRBJ1-5
CASSLGGRATETQYF	TGTGCCAGCAGCTTAGGCGGGAGGGCCACAGAGACCCAGTACTTC	TRBV7-9	few	TRBD2	TRBJ2-5
CASSLREGSGNTIYF	TGTGCCAGCAGCTTAAGGGAGGGTTCTGGAAACACCATATATTTT	TRBV7-8	medium-sized	.	TRBJ1-3
CASSWGQGTKYSNQPQHF	TGCGCCAGCAGCTGGGGACAGGGGACGAAATATAGCAATCAGCCCCAGCATTTT	TRBV5-1	.	TRBD1	TRBJ1-5
CSATNALQGTDTQYF	TGCAGTGCTACCAACGCCCTGCAGGGCACAGATACGCAGTATTTT	TRBV20-1	.	.	TRBJ2-3
CASSRVAGGYNEQFF	TGCGCCAGCAGCCGAGTAGCGGGAGGATACAATGAGCAGTTCTTC	TRBV4-3	.	TRBD2	TRBJ2-1
CASSLQHNEQFF	TGTGCCAGCAGCTTACAGCACAATGAGCAGTTCTTC	TRBV5-6	once	.	TRBJ2-1
CASSQQGIGTEAFF	TGTGCCAGCAGCCAACAGGGTATTGGGACTGAAGCTTTCTTT	TRBV3-1	.	.	TRBJ1-1
CASSLGLRNNEQFF	TGTGCCAGCAGCTTAGGACTACGGAACAATGAGCAGTTCTTC	TRBV7-3	.	.	TRBJ2-1
CASSPTGRTGSPGELFF	TGTGCCAGCAGCCCTACGGGACGCACCGGGTCTCCCGGGGAGCTGTTTTTT	TRBV11-3	.	.	TRBJ2-2
CASSYSIGVTDTQYF	TGTGCCAGCAGTTACTCGATTGGGGTAACAGATACGCAGTATTTT	TRBV6-5	.	.	TRBJ2-3
CASSFRSANTGELFF	TGTGCCAGCAGTTTTCGCAGCGCGAACACCGGGGAGCTGTTTTTT	TRBV27	.	.	TRBJ2-2
CASRPAGGTEAFF	TGTGCCAGCAGGCCGGCCGGGGGCACTGAAGCTTTCTTT	TRBV6-1	few	.	TRBJ1-1
CASSISGGVGGEQFF	TGTGCCAGTAGTATATCGGGTGGAGTGGGGGGTGAGCAGTTCTTC	TRBV19	.	.	TRBJ2-1
CASSIGGYRVWRTNYGYTF	TGTGCCAGTAGTATAGGAGGGTACAGGGTGTGGAGGACTAACTATGGCTACACCTTC	TRBV19	.	.	TRBJ1-2
CASSSITSGAGTYEQYF	TGTGCCAGTAGTTCGATCACCTCAGGGGCCGGGACCTACGAGCAGTACTTC	TRBV19	few	.	TRBJ2-7
CASSTQGLGELFF	TGTGCCAGCAGCACCCAGGGCCTCGGGGAGCTGTTTTTT	TRBV7-2	medium-sized	.	TRBJ2-2
CASSVLSGSGIGEQYF	TGTGCCAGCAGCGTATTGAGCGGAAGCGGGATAGGCGAGCAGTACTTC	TRBV9	.	TRBD2	TRBJ2-7
CAGRTSGVQETQYF	TGTGCCGGGCGGACTAGCGGGGTTCAAGAGACCCAGTACTTC	TRBV6-1	.	TRBD2	TRBJ2-5
CASHPGQGIFYSPLHF	TGTGCCAGCCATCCGGGACAGGGTATATTTTACTCACCCCTCCACTTT	TRBV19	.	TRBD1	TRBJ1-6